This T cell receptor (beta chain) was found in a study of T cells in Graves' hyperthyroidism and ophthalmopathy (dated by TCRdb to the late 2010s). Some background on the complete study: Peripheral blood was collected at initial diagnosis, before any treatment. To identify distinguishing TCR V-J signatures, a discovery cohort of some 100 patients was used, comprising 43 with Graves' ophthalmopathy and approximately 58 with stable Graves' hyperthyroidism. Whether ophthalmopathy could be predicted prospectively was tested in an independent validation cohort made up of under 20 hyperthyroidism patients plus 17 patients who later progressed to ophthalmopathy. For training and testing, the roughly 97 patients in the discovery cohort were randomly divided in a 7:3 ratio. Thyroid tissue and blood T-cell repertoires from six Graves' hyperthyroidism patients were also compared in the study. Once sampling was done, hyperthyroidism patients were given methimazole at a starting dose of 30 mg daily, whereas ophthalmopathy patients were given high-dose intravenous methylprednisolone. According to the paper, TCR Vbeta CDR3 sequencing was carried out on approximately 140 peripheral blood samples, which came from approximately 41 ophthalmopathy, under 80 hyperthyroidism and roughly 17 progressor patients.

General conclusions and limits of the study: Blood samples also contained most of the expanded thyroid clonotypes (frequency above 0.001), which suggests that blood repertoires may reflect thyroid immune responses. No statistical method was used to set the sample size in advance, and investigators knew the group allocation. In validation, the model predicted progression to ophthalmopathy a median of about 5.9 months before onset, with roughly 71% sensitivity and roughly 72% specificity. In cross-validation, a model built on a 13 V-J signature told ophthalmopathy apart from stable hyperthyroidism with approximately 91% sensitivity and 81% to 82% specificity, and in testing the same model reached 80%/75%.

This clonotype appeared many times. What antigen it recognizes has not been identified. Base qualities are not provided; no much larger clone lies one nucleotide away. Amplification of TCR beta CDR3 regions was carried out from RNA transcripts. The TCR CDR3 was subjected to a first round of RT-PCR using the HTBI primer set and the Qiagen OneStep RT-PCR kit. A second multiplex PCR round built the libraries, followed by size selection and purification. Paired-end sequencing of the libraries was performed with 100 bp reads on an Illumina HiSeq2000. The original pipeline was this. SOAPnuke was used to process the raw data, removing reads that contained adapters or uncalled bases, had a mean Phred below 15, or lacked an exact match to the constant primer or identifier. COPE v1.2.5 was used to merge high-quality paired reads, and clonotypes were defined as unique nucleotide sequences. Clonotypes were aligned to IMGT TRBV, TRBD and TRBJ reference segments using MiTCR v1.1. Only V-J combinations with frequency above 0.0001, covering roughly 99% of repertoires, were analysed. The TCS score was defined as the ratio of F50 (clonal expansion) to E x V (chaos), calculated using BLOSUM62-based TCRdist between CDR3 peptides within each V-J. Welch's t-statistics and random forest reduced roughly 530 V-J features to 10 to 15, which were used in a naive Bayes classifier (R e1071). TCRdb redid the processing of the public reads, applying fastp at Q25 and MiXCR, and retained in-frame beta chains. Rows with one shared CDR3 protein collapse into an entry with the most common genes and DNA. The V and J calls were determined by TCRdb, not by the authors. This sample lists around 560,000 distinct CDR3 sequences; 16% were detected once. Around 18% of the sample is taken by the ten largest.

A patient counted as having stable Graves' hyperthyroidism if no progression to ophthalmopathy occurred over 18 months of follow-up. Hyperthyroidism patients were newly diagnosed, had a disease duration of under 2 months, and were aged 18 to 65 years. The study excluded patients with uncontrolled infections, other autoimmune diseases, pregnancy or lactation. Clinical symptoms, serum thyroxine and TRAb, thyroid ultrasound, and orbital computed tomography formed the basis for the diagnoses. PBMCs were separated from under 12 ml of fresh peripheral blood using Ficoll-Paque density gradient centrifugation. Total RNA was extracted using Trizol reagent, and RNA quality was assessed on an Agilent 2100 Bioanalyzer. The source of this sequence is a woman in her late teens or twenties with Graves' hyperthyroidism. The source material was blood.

DNA sequence: TGTGCCAGCAGCCAAGGGGGAGGTGGGCAGCCCCAGCATTTT. The encoded protein is CASSQGGGGQPQHF. This chain joins TRBV3-1 to TRBJ1-5; a confident D gene designation cannot be given. V is clipped by 1 base and J by 7 bases, and the sequence between their germline boundaries is 11 bases long. The CDR3 goes from the cysteine to the phenylalanine over 14 residues. CDR3 DNA only is kept here, 42 bases in frame from base 1. The germline V gene (reference sequence) sets CDR1 to LGHDT and CDR2 to YNNKEL.